Sequencing of this TCR beta chain was carried out in a study of blood T cell repertoires in COVID-19. Trimming took 1 base from V and 7 from J; bases not matched to a gene: 6. The CDR3 has 15 residues. The germline gives CDR1 SGHAT, CDR2 FQNNGV. Measured with immunoSEQ multiplex PCR; TCRdb has only the in-frame clones, and not every one. The sample includes about 44,000 clones, about 88% of them seen just once. The TCR was taken from a man between 65 and 85 years old with active COVID-19. Sequencing used peripheral blood. This rearrangement joins TRBV11-2 to TRBJ1-2, with 10 bases that match TRBD1. DNA for the CDR3: TGTGCCAGCAGCTTAGGGGCGACAGGGGGCCGTGGCTACACCTTC. The encoded protein is CASSLGATGGRGYTF.